This T cell receptor (beta chain) was retrieved from a study of blood T cells in healthy people across ages. The study, taken as a whole, reports: CMV status of donors was not determined, possibly confounding expanded clonotype changes. Diversity figures based on one million T cells were deemed too low. The long-lived group displayed more naive CD4+ cells, plus higher diversity, than the aged donors did.

On this clonotype itself: Its antigen is currently unknown.

Using a J-beta primer mix together with a sample-barcoded 5' primer, a second PCR was run for 7 to 11 cycles. MiXCR, run by TCRdb on the 5' RACE reads, gives a single entry per CDR3 protein. The sample lists 2 million or so distinct CDR3 sequences; around 50% were seen once. Trimming stripped 5 bases from V and 2 bases from J, with 13 bases between. CDR3 size: 14 residues. Germline CDR1 and CDR2: DFQATT and SNEGSKA (reference sequence). Sequencing was carried out using blood. The chain employs TRBV20-1 and TRBJ2-1; D remains ambiguous. The source is a woman between 40 and 55 years old in good health. The CDR3 loop reads CSALREATYNEQFF. The CDR3 DNA sequence: TGCAGTGCTCTTCGCGAAGCGACCTACAATGAGCAGTTCTTC.